This TCR beta chain was documented in a study of blood T cell repertoires in COVID-19. This clone has only a few counts. The table came from immunoSEQ multiplex PCR; TCRdb's copy has only in-frame clones and leaves some out. The data hold about 35,000 clones, with about 78% observed a single time. The ends were cut back, 9 bases at V and 8 bases at J, with 16 bases in the middle. The CDR3 runs 12 residues. Per germline, CDR1 MNHEY and CDR2 SVGAGI. Source material: peripheral blood. The chain recombines TRBV6-5 with TRBJ1-2; D gene ambiguous. The sequence came from a man of 80 years or more with acute or convalescent COVID-19. CDR3 amino acids: CASRKPEQGYTF. The CDR3 nucleotides read TGTGCCAGTCGCAAACCGGAGCAGGGCTACACCTTC.